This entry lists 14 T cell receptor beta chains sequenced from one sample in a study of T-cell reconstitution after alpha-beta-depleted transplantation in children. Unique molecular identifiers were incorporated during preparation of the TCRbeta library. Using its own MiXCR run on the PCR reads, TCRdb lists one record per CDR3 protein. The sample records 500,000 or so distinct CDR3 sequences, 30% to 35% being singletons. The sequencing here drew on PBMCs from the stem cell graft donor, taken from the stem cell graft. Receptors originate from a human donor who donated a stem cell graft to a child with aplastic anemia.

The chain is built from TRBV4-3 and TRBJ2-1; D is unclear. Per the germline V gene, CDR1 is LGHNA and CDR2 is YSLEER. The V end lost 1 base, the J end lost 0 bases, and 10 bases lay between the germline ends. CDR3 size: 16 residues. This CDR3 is CASSQGAPNSYNEQFF. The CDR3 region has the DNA TGCGCCAGCAGCCAAGGGGCTCCCAACTCCTACAATGAGCAGTTCTTC.

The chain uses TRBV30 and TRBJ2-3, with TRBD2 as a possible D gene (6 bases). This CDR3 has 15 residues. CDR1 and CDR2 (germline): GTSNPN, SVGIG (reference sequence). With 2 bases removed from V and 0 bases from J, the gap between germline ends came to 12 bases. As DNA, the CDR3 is TGTGCCTGGAGTTGGGGTAGCGGAAGCACAGATACGCAGTATTTT. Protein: CAWSWGSGSTDTQYF.

Here the CDR3 DNA reads TGTGCCAGCAGTTTATTACGGGCCGGGGAGCTGTTTTTT. It yields the protein CASSLLRAGELFF. V is TRBV12-3 or TRBV12-4 and J is TRBJ2-2, with no clear D. This CDR3 contains 13 residues. V was cut by 2 bases and J by 6 bases, with 7 bases left in between.

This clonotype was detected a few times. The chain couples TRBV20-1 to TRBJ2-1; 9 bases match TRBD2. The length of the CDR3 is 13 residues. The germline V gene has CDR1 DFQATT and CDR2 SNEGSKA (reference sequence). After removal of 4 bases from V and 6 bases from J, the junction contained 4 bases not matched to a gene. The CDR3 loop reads CSANLAGSNEQFF. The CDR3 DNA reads TGCAGTGCTAATCTAGCGGGGTCCAATGAGCAGTTCTTC.

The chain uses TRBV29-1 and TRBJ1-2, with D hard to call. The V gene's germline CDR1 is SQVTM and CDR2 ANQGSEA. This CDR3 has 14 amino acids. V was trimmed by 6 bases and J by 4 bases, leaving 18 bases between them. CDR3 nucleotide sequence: TGCAGCGTGTCCGGGAGTCAAGCTAGCTATGGCTACACCTTC. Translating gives CSVSGSQASYGYTF.

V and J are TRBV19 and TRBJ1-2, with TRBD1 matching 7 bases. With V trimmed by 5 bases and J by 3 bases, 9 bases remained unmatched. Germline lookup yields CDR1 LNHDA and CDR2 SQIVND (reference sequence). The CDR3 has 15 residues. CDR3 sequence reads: CASSAGTDSHYGYTF. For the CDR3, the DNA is TGTGCCAGTAGTGCCGGGACAGACTCTCACTATGGCTACACCTTC.

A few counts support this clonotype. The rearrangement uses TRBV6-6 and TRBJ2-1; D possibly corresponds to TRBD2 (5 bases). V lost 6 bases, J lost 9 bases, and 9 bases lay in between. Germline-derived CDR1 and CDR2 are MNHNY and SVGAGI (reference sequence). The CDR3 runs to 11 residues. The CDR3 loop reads CASSPRVEQFF. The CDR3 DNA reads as TGTGCCAGCAGCCCGAGGGTTGAGCAGTTCTTC.

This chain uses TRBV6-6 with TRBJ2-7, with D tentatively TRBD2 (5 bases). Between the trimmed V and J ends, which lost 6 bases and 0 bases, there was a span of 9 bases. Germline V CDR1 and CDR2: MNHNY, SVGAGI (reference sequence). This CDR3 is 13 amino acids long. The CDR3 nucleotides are TGTGCCAGCAGAGAGGGTAGCTCCTACGAGCAGTACTTC. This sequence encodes CASREGSSYEQYF.

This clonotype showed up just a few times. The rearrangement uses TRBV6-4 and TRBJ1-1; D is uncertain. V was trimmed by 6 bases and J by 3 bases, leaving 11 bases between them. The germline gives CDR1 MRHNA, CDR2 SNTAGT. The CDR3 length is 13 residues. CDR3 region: CASRAARHTEAFF. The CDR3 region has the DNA TGTGCCAGCAGAGCTGCCAGGCACACTGAAGCTTTCTTT.

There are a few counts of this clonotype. The CDR3 DNA follows: TGCAGCGTTGGCCGGGACAGGGTAAAGGAGACCCAGTACTTC. This codes for CSVGRDRVKETQYF. This chain connects TRBV29-1 to TRBJ2-5; TRBD1 matches at 9 bases. The CDR3 runs to 14 residues. The junction had 8 bases not matched to a gene; V was cut back by 4 bases and J by 5 bases. Germline lookup yields CDR1 SQVTM and CDR2 ANQGSEA.

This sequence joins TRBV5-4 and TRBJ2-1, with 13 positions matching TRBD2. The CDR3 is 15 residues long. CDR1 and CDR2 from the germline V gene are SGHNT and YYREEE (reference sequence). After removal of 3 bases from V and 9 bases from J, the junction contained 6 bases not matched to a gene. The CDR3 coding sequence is TGTGCCAGCAGCTCCGGGACTAGCGGGATAGGTGAGCAGTTCTTC. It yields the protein CASSSGTSGIGEQFF.

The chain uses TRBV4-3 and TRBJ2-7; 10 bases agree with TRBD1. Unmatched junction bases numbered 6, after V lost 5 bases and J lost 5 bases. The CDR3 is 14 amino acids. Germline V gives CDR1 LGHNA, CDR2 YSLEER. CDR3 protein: CASSARQGANEQYF. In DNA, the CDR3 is TGCGCCAGCAGCGCAAGACAGGGGGCCAACGAGCAGTACTTC.

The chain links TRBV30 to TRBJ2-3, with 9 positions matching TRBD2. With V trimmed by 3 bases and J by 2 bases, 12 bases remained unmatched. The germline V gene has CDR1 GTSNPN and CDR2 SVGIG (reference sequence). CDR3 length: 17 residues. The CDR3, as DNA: TGTGCCTGGAGCGCCGGCGCTAGCGGGGAATACACAGATACGCAGTATTTT. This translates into CAWSAGASGEYTDTQYF.

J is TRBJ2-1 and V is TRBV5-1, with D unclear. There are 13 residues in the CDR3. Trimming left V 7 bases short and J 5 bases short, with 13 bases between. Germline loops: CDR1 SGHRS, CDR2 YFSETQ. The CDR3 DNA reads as TGCGCCAGCGGCCGACTGGCCAACAATGAGCAGTTCTTC. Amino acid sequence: CASGRLANNEQFF.